This entry lists 28 T cell receptor beta chains sequenced from one sample in a study of T cells in localized non-small cell lung cancer. This table comes from immunoSEQ multiplex PCR, and its TCRdb copy is limited to in-frame clones, with some not included. Of roughly 72,000 clones listed, 65% to 85% are singletons. This material consisted of peripheral blood, taken before any cancer treatment. These receptor sequences come from a female donor aged 60 or older with stage I lung adenocarcinoma.

The V gene is TRBV4-1, the J gene TRBJ2-3; no definite D call. CDR3 length: 14 amino acids. Germline CDR1 reads MGHRA; CDR2 reads YSYEKL. Trimming removed 2 bases from V and 0 bases from J, with 6 bases in between. The chain's CDR3 is CASSQRGSTDTQYF. Written as DNA, the CDR3 is TGCGCCAGCAGCCAACGCGGCAGCACAGATACGCAGTATTTT.

V and J are TRBV30 and TRBJ2-4, with 10 bases identical to TRBD1. The CDR3 is made up of 19 amino acids. Germline CDR1 and CDR2: GTSNPN and SVGIG (reference sequence). Losses at the gene ends were 2 bases for V and 0 bases for J; bases not matched to a gene: 13. The CDR3 sequence is CAWSPLGGQGLSAKNIQYF. The CDR3 bases are TGTGCCTGGAGTCCCCTCGGGGGACAGGGGTTGTCAGCCAAAAACATTCAGTACTTC.

The rearrangement links TRBV21-1 to TRBJ1-4. TRBV21-1 is labeled a pseudogene. CDR3 length equals 13 residues. DNA of the CDR3: TGTGCCTGGAGATCCGGGAAGCCGGAAAAACTGTTTTTT. It encodes CAWRSGKPEKLFF.

The chain is built from TRBV11-2 and TRBJ2-2; TRBD2 aligns across 7 bases. Trimming at V came to 5 bases and at J to 0 bases, leaving 9 bases not matched to a gene. The CDR3 loop spans 17 amino acids. Looked up from germline, CDR1 is SGHAT and CDR2 is FQNNGV. The CDR3 nucleotides are TGTGCCAGCAGCGTACGGGGCGGGAGCACGAACACCGGGGAGCTGTTTTTT. This codes for CASSVRGGSTNTGELFF.

The V call is TRBV29-1, the J call TRBJ2-7; 10 nucleotides align to TRBD1. Germline CDR1 SQVTM, CDR2 ANQGSEA. Losses at the gene ends were 1 base for V and 1 base for J; bases not matched to a gene: 4. This CDR3 spans 15 amino acids. CDR3 coding DNA: TGCAGCGTTGAAGGAGGGACAGGGGTTTCCTACGAGCAGTACTTC. Residues: CSVEGGTGVSYEQYF.

The rearrangement uses TRBV5-1 and TRBJ1-5; D unresolved. The CDR3 is 15 amino acids. The V gene lost 0 bases and the J gene lost 5 bases, with 12 bases spanning the gap. The germline V gene has CDR1 SGHRS and CDR2 YFSETQ. CDR3 sequence: CASSLDGGIDQPQHF. The CDR3 nucleotides are TGCGCCAGCAGCTTGGATGGCGGAATCGATCAGCCCCAGCATTTT.

A few counts support this clone. The CDR3 loop reads CASRPGGGGYEQYF. The CDR3 DNA reads as TGTGCCAGCAGACCTGGGGGAGGAGGCTACGAGCAGTACTTC. The chain combines TRBV6-6 with TRBJ2-7, with D possibly being TRBD2 (6 bases). The CDR3 loop spans 14 amino acids. Trimming removed 6 bases from V and 3 bases from J, with 15 bases in between. Germline-derived CDR1 and CDR2 are MNHNY and SVGAGI (reference sequence).

The chain joins TRBV28 to TRBJ2-1, with a possible D match to TRBD2 (6 bases). The CDR3 is 14 residues long. The V end lost 2 bases, the J end lost 6 bases, and 11 bases lay between the germline ends. Per the germline V gene, CDR1 is MDHEN and CDR2 is SYDVKM. The CDR3 sequence is CASSLGLGGNEQFF. CDR3 DNA sequence: TGTGCCAGCAGTTTAGGGCTCGGGGGCAATGAGCAGTTCTTC.

This clone showed up just a few times. Here the CDR3 reads CASSYGTSGDDEQYF. In nucleotides, the CDR3 is TGTGCCAGCAGTTACGGGACTAGCGGGGACGACGAGCAGTACTTC. The chain recombines TRBV6-5 with TRBJ2-7, with 13 nucleotides matching TRBD2. From germline, CDR1 is MNHEY and CDR2 SVGAGI. This CDR3 comprises 15 residues. The junction had 3 bases not matched to a gene; V was cut back by 2 bases and J by 5 bases.

The chain links TRBV7-9 to TRBJ1-2, with D tentatively TRBD1 (6 bases). V lost 8 bases and J 3 bases, leaving 19 bases between the germline ends. There are 15 residues in the CDR3. Germline V gene lookup returns CDR1 SEHNR and CDR2 FQNEAQ (reference sequence). CDR3 DNA: TGTGCCAGCCTTGATTTAGGGGGGCCTGACTATGGCTACACCTTC. Its protein product is CASLDLGGPDYGYTF.

The rearrangement uses TRBV25-1 and TRBJ2-1, with 8 bases matching TRBD2. The CDR3 runs to 15 residues. Germline V gene data show CDR1 as MGHDK and CDR2 as SYGVNS. The V segment lost 3 bases and the J segment 5 bases; nucleotides outside the gene matches: 6. The CDR3 loop is CASSEVGGENNEQFF. CDR3 bases: TGTGCCAGCAGTGAGGTCGGGGGGGAAAACAATGAGCAGTTCTTC. Looking up the rest from reference TRBV25-1 and TRBJ2-1 gives the full variable domain: EADIYQTPRYLVIGTGKKITLECSQTMGHDKMYWYQQDPGMELHLIHYSYGVNSTEKGDLSSESTVSRIRTEHFPLTLESARPSHTSQYLCASSEVGGENNEQFFGPGTRLTVL.

This clone was recorded a few times. This chain links TRBV7-2 with TRBJ2-7, with a possible D match to TRBD2 (6 bases). CDR1 is SGHTA, CDR2 FQGNSA, per germline. This CDR3 is built from 14 residues. Trimming shortened V by 3 bases and J by 5 bases, and 14 bases separated the two germline ends. The CDR3 here is CASSLAGRRHEQYF. Here the CDR3 DNA reads TGTGCCAGCAGCTTGGCGGGACGTCGCCACGAGCAGTACTTC.

This clone was counted between two and nine times. The V and J genes are TRBV27 and TRBJ2-7; the match to TRBD1 covers 9 bases. Germline V gene data show CDR1 as MNHEY and CDR2 as SMNVEV (reference sequence). The ends lost 8 bases at V and 5 bases at J; junction bases unmatched: 1. The CDR3 spans 11 residues. The CDR3: CASGQGNEQYF. As DNA, the CDR3 is TGTGCCAGCGGACAGGGGAACGAGCAGTACTTC.

V is TRBV9 and J is TRBJ2-2; 10 bases are shared with TRBD1. CDR1 SGDLS and CDR2 YYNGEE come from the germline V gene. The V gene end was trimmed by 3 bases and the J gene end by 7 bases; junction bases not matched to a gene: 6. This CDR3 contains 15 residues. CDR3 nucleotide sequence: TGTGCCAGCAGCGACCAGGACAGGGGGGACGGGGAGCTGTTTTTT. Translated: CASSDQDRGDGELFF.

The V and J genes are TRBV7-2 and TRBJ2-7; 9 bases align to TRBD1. Germline V gives CDR1 SGHTA, CDR2 FQGNSA. The V segment lost 1 base and the J segment 1 base; nucleotides outside the gene matches: 2. CDR3 length: 15 amino acids. CDR3: CASSLVGQGSYEQYF. Written as DNA, the CDR3 is TGTGCCAGCAGCTTAGTGGGACAGGGTTCCTACGAGCAGTACTTC.

In its sample, this clone is medium-sized. This chain connects TRBV27 to TRBJ2-5, with 11 bases that match TRBD2. Per the germline V gene, CDR1 is MNHEY and CDR2 is SMNVEV (reference sequence). J lost 0 bases, V lost 5 bases, and 11 bases had no gene match. CDR3 length equals 18 residues. The CDR3 DNA reads as TGTGCCAGCAGTCCCTGGACTAGCGGGCGAGTTGACCAAGAGACCCAGTACTTC. This sequence encodes CASSPWTSGRVDQETQYF.

The chain carries TRBV7-9 and TRBJ2-3; D is ambiguous. V lost 5 bases and J 5 bases, leaving 11 bases between the germline ends. CDR3 length: 13 amino acids. Looked up from germline, CDR1 is SEHNR and CDR2 is FQNEAQ (reference sequence). The CDR3 region is CASSSWKQDTQYF. CDR3 DNA: TGTGCCAGCAGCAGCTGGAAACAAGATACGCAGTATTTT.

This clone was seen only a few times. The J gene is TRBJ1-2, the V gene TRBV28; the D is unclear. The CDR3 contains 14 residues. Germline V lookup: CDR1 MDHEN, CDR2 SYDVKM. Trimming shortened V by 5 bases and J by 2 bases, and 12 bases separated the two germline ends. CDR3 nucleotide sequence: TGTGCCAGCAGTCTCCTCAAGGGCAACTATGGCTACACCTTC. This translates into CASSLLKGNYGYTF.

This clone was picked up one time. V usage is TRBV5-1 and J usage is TRBJ1-1; D might be TRBD1 (6 bases). The CDR3 runs to 16 residues. The germline V and J ends were trimmed by 0 bases and 7 bases, with 19 bases remaining between them. Germline V gene lookup returns CDR1 SGHRS and CDR2 YFSETQ. The CDR3: CASSLEGRGRRDEAFF. The DNA for the CDR3 is TGCGCCAGCAGCTTGGAGGGGCGGGGGCGGAGAGATGAAGCTTTCTTT.

This chain uses TRBV7-9 with TRBJ2-5; 9 nucleotides align to TRBD1. The V gene end was trimmed by 3 bases and the J gene end by 6 bases; junction bases not matched to a gene: 5. This CDR3 contains 14 residues. Germline lookup yields CDR1 SEHNR and CDR2 FQNEAQ (reference sequence). The CDR3 DNA sequence: TGTGCCAGCAGCTTGGAGGGACAGGGACAGACCCAGTACTTC. Translating gives CASSLEGQGQTQYF.

The chain recombines TRBV19 with TRBJ2-7; 9 bases match TRBD1. The CDR3 contains 12 residues. Germline assignment: CDR1 LNHDA and CDR2 SQIVND (reference sequence). The V and J ends lost 10 bases and 4 bases, in that order; junction bases with no gene match: 5. The CDR3 region is CAIQGAQYEQYF. The CDR3 DNA sequence: TGTGCCATACAGGGGGCTCAGTACGAGCAGTACTTC.

The CDR3 DNA reads TGTGCCAGCAGCCAAGGGGCTAGCGGGACAGATGAGCAGTTCTTC. Translated: CASSQGASGTDEQFF. The V and J genes are TRBV4-2 and TRBJ2-1, with TRBD2 identical over 9 bases. CDR1 and CDR2 from the germline V gene are LGHNA and YNFKEQ. V dropped 1 base and J dropped 8; count of bases not matched to a gene: 6. The CDR3 contains 15 residues.

The CDR3 is CASSQLDGNNSPLHF. In nucleotides, the CDR3 is TGTGCCAGCAGTCAATTAGACGGGAATAATTCACCCCTCCACTTT. The chain recombines TRBV2 with TRBJ1-6; D is uncertain. Germline loops: CDR1 SNHLY, CDR2 FYNNEI. The germline V and J ends were trimmed by 5 bases and 5 bases, with 13 bases remaining between them. The CDR3 is made up of 15 amino acids.

The rearrangement joins TRBV5-5 to TRBJ1-1; 9 bases fit TRBD1. Looked up from germline, CDR1 is SGHKS and CDR2 is YYEKEE (reference sequence). V was clipped by 7 bases and J by 2 bases; unmatched bases: 3. This CDR3 has 13 residues. The CDR3 coding sequence is TGTGCCAGCGGGGGACAGGGTAACACTGAAGCTTTCTTT. Protein product: CASGGQGNTEAFF.

The V call is TRBV18, the J call TRBJ2-5; 8 bases line up with TRBD1. Trimming removed 5 bases from V and 4 bases from J; junction bases left unmatched: 3. Germline CDR1 KGHSH, CDR2 LQKENI. The CDR3 contains 13 residues. CDR3 sequence: CASSADRVETQYF. The CDR3 coding sequence is TGTGCCAGCTCAGCGGACAGGGTAGAGACCCAGTACTTC. Based on the CDR3 plus reference TRBV18 and TRBJ2-5, the full variable domain is NAGVMQNPRHLVRRRGQEARLRCSPMKGHSHVYWYRQLPEEGLKFMVYLQKENIIDESGMPKERFSAEFPKEGPSILRIQQVVRGDSAAYFCASSADRVETQYFGPGTRLLVL.

J is TRBJ2-7 and V is TRBV5-1; 10 nucleotides agree with TRBD1. With 2 bases clipped from V and 5 bases from J, the junction kept 4 bases outside the gene matches. This CDR3 comprises 14 residues. Germline-derived CDR1 and CDR2 are SGHRS and YFSETQ. The CDR3 DNA reads as TGCGCCAGCAGCTTCGGACAGGGGGGGAACGAGCAGTACTTC. Translating it yields CASSFGQGGNEQYF.

The genes are TRBV9 and TRBJ1-6; a possible D gene is TRBD1 (6 bases). V was trimmed by 4 bases and J by 7 bases, leaving 12 bases between them. This CDR3 spans 14 amino acids. Per germline, CDR1 SGDLS and CDR2 YYNGEE. This chain's CDR3 is CASSPGTPNSPLHF. The CDR3 DNA reads as TGTGCCAGCAGCCCAGGGACACCCAATTCACCCCTCCACTTT.

The chain has TRBV27 and TRBJ2-2; tentative D call: TRBD2 (5 bases). CDR3 length: 14 residues. Germline CDR1 is MNHEY and CDR2 is SMNVEV (reference sequence). Between the trimmed V and J ends, which lost 4 bases and 4 bases, there was a span of 10 bases. CDR3 nucleotides: TGTGCCAGCAGTTCCGGGATCAGCACCGGGGAGCTGTTTTTT. It specifies CASSSGISTGELFF.